These 29 T cell receptor beta chains were all obtained from the same sample, sequenced in a study of cytomegalovirus exposure and HLA in healthy donors. Primers included in the PCR were 60 Vbeta and 13 Jbeta primers. TCRdb keeps only in-frame clones here, not all; method: immunoSEQ multiplex PCR. The sample includes 140,000 or so clones, around three quarters seen only once; the top ten take roughly 2.4%. The specimen was PBMCs. All receptors derive from a woman aged 18-29 years in good health and CMV-seropositive.

The rearrangement joins TRBV7-9 to TRBJ2-7; D is ambiguous. The V and J ends lost 2 bases and 1 base respectively, with 15 bases between them. The CDR3 runs 16 residues. CDR1 is SEHNR and CDR2 is FQNEAQ in the germline V gene (reference sequence). The CDR3 region has the DNA TGTGCCAGCAGCTTAAGAGGCCCGAACCCATCCTACGAGCAGTACTTC. Protein: CASSLRGPNPSYEQYF.

This chain connects TRBV21-1 to TRBJ1-5; no DNA check was done on the table's D call, TRBD1. TRBV21-1 is recorded as a pseudogene. The CDR3 runs 14 residues. CDR3 sequence: CASPGQGGNQPQHF. The CDR3 DNA reads TGTGCCAGCCCTGGACAGGGTGGCAATCAGCCCCAGCATTTT.

CDR3: CASSSQGSGTEAFF. The DNA of the CDR3 is TGCGCCAGCAGTTCACAGGGAAGTGGGACTGAAGCTTTCTTT. V usage is TRBV5-1 and J usage is TRBJ1-1, with D possibly being TRBD1 (6 bases). Germline V gene data show CDR1 as SGHRS and CDR2 as YFSETQ. The CDR3 extends over 14 amino acids. Trimming took off 5 bases at V and 5 bases at J, with 16 bases between the two ends.

The chain has TRBV4-1 and TRBJ2-5; tentative D call: TRBD2 (7 bases). Trimming stripped 0 bases from V and 4 bases from J, with 21 bases between. The CDR3 spans 18 residues. Germline V gene sequence: CDR1 MGHRA, CDR2 YSYEKL. CDR3 nucleotides: TGCGCCAGCAGCCAAGAAAGGGGGGGAGGGGGGCGCATAGAGACCCAGTACTTC. Amino acids: CASSQERGGGGRIETQYF.

The gene calls are TRBV5-6 and TRBJ2-7; no firm D call. Germline V gives CDR1 SGHDT, CDR2 YYEEEE. The length of the CDR3 is 15 residues. Between the trimmed V and J ends, which lost 5 bases and 2 bases, there was a span of 17 bases. The CDR3 spells CASRPDPERAYEQYF. CDR3 nucleotides: TGTGCCAGCAGACCTGACCCGGAACGGGCCTACGAGCAGTACTTC. The full variable domain, in which reference TRBV5-6 and TRBJ2-7 provide the parts outside the CDR3, is DAGVTQSPTHLIKTRGQQVTLRCSPKSGHDTVSWYQQALGQGPQFIFQYYEEEERQRGNFPDRFSGHQFPNYSSELNVNALLLGDSALYLCASRPDPERAYEQYFGPGTRLTVT.

The chain carries TRBV2 and TRBJ1-5; D is undetermined. Germline lookup yields CDR1 SNHLY and CDR2 FYNNEI. V was pared by 6 bases and J by 5 bases, with 11 bases between. The CDR3 sequence is 13 residues long. The CDR3 reads CASSQEEYQPQHF. CDR3 DNA sequence: TGTGCCAGCAGCCAGGAAGAATATCAGCCCCAGCATTTT.

This clone has a handful of counts. The chain couples TRBV11-2 to TRBJ2-7, with D unresolved. V lost 5 bases and J 3 bases, leaving 5 bases between the germline ends. The germline V gene encodes CDR1 SGHAT and CDR2 FQNNGV. CDR3 length equals 11 residues. The CDR3 here is CASSVHYEQYF. The CDR3 coding sequence is TGTGCCAGCAGCGTACACTACGAGCAGTACTTC.

This clone was seen just once. The rearrangement joins TRBV30 to TRBJ2-3; D perhaps matches TRBD1 (6 bases). The V gene's germline CDR1 is GTSNPN and CDR2 SVGIG (reference sequence). The CDR3 sequence is 13 residues long. The CDR3 here is CAQGSRLADTQYF. The CDR3 region has the DNA TGTGCTCAGGGGTCACGGTTGGCAGATACGCAGTATTTT. Based on the CDR3 plus reference TRBV30 and TRBJ2-3, the full variable domain is SQTIHQWPATLVQPVGSPLSLECTVEGTSNPNLYWYRQAAGRGLQLLFYSVGIGQISSEVPQNLSASRPQDRQFILSSKKLLLSDSGFYLCAQGSRLADTQYFGPGTRLTVL.

The chain employs TRBV6-1 and TRBJ2-5; 8 nucleotides align to TRBD1. Germline V CDR1 and CDR2: MNHNS, SASEGT. After removal of 5 bases from V and 2 bases from J, the junction contained 4 bases not matched to a gene. CDR3 length: 14 amino acids. The CDR3 spells CASSRGQAQETQYF. DNA for the CDR3: TGTGCCAGCAGTAGGGGACAGGCGCAAGAGACCCAGTACTTC.

V gene TRBV10-1 combines with J gene TRBJ2-5; 8 positions agree with TRBD1. The better agreement between TRBJ2-7 and the DNA end casts doubt on the J call. CDR3 length: 14 amino acids. The V gene's germline CDR1 is WNHNN and CDR2 SYGVQD (reference sequence). The CDR3 coding sequence is TGCGCCAGCAGTGGACAGGGGCTGTGGGGCGAGCAGTACTTC. Protein product: CASSGQGLWGEQYF.

This clone occurred a few times. The chain joins TRBV6-1 to TRBJ2-3, with 8 bases lining up with TRBD2. Germline values: CDR1 MNHNS, CDR2 SASEGT. This CDR3 contains 14 residues. The J segment lost 2 bases and the V segment lost 8 bases, leaving 6 bases of the junction unmatched. The CDR3 DNA follows: TGTGCCAGCCGGGGGGGGGTTGCCACAGATACGCAGTATTTT. Its protein product is CASRGGVATDTQYF.

V and J are TRBV7-8 and TRBJ2-1, with 9 bases that match TRBD1. The germline gives CDR1 SGHVS, CDR2 FQNEAQ. V lost 5 bases to trimming and J lost 2 bases; unmatched junction nucleotides: 7. The CDR3 contains 16 residues. In DNA, the CDR3 is TGTGCCAGCAGCAAAGAGACAGGGGGGGCCTACAATGAGCAGTTCTTC. This gives the protein CASSKETGGAYNEQFF.

This clone was counted a single time. The V call is TRBV6-6, the J call TRBJ1-6; D ambiguous. From germline, CDR1 is MNHNY and CDR2 SVGAGI (reference sequence). With 0 bases removed from V and 11 bases from J, the gap between germline ends came to 11 bases. The CDR3 spans 14 residues. The chain's CDR3 is CASSYSGVSTPLHF. For the CDR3, the DNA is TGTGCCAGCAGTTACTCCGGGGTGAGCACACCCCTCCACTTT.

Points on this clone: The final CDR3 position lacks the conserved phenylalanine or tryptophan, pointing to a likely read error. The chain is built from TRBV7-2 and TRBJ1-2; the D gene is possibly TRBD1 (5 bases). The V gene's germline CDR1 is SGHTA and CDR2 FQGNSA. The CDR3 has 13 residues. V was trimmed by 1 base and J by 8 bases, leaving 11 bases between them. The DNA of the CDR3 is TGTGCCAGCAGCTTAGGAGGGGCGGGAGGCTACACCCTC. Encoded protein: CASSLGGAGGYTL.

The genes are TRBV25-1 and TRBJ1-5, with TRBD1 matching over 7 bases. This CDR3 spans 15 amino acids. The V gene's germline CDR1 is MGHDK and CDR2 SYGVNS. The V gene end was trimmed by 2 bases and the J gene end by 4 bases; junction bases not matched to a gene: 5. CDR3 loop: CASSEGTDYNQPQHF. CDR3 DNA: TGTGCCAGCAGTGAAGGGACAGATTATAATCAGCCCCAGCATTTT.

This chain joins TRBV19 and TRBJ2-3; D is perhaps TRBD2 (5 bases). Germline CDR1 and CDR2: LNHDA and SQIVND (reference sequence). The CDR3 covers 13 residues. Trimming removed 5 bases from V and 4 bases from J, with 10 bases in between. CDR3 residues: CASSAGGPDTQYF. The CDR3 coding sequence is TGTGCCAGTAGTGCAGGCGGGCCAGATACGCAGTATTTT.

Worth noting for this clone: This CDR3 is missing its conserved last phenylalanine or tryptophan, likely due to a read error. The J gene is TRBJ1-5, the V gene TRBV7-8, with D possibly TRBD1 on 5 matching bases. The germline CDR1 and CDR2 sequences are SGHVS and FQNEAQ. With 1 base removed from V and 4 bases from J, the gap between germline ends came to 11 bases. The CDR3 is 15 residues long. The CDR3 nucleotides read TGTGCCAGCAGCTTAGTTGGGGGACTAAATCAGCCCCAGCATCTT. Protein: CASSLVGGLNQPQHL.

This clone appeared a single time. The chain joins TRBV11-3 to TRBJ1-5; maybe TRBD1 (5 bases). Germline assignment: CDR1 SGHNT and CDR2 YENEEA. Trimming shortened V by 5 bases and J by 0 bases, and 23 bases separated the two germline ends. CDR3 length: 19 amino acids. CDR3: CASSPSLQVFSYSNQPQHF. As DNA, the CDR3 is TGTGCCAGCAGCCCCAGTCTACAGGTGTTCTCCTATAGCAATCAGCCCCAGCATTTT.

The chain joins TRBV6-6 to TRBJ2-5, with 11 positions matching TRBD2. Looked up from germline, CDR1 is MNHNY and CDR2 is SVGAGI (reference sequence). The CDR3 has 16 amino acids. With 1 base clipped from V and 2 bases from J, the junction kept 3 bases outside the gene matches. In DNA form, the CDR3 reads TGTGCCAGCAGTTACTTCGGGACTAGCGGACAAGAGACCCAGTACTTC. Protein: CASSYFGTSGQETQYF.

The chain uses TRBV6-5 and TRBJ2-5; perhaps TRBD2 as D (5 bases). Between the trimmed V and J ends, which lost 5 bases and 1 base, there was a span of 14 bases. The CDR3 consists of 15 residues. Germline V CDR1 and CDR2: MNHEY, SVGAGI. CDR3 in amino acids: CASSAPGRGQETQYF. The DNA for the CDR3 is TGTGCCAGCAGTGCGCCCGGACGGGGCCAAGAGACCCAGTACTTC.

The V call is TRBV4-3, the J call TRBJ2-7; D gene unclear. Germline V lookup: CDR1 LGHNA, CDR2 YSLEER. The CDR3 totals 13 residues. V shed 0 bases and J shed 3 bases, with 6 bases lying between them. The CDR3 nucleotides are TGCGCCAGCAGCCAAGAAGAGTTCTACGAGCAGTACTTC. Translating gives CASSQEEFYEQYF.

The count of this clone is one. V gene TRBV15 combines with J gene TRBJ2-7, with TRBD1 as a possible D gene (6 bases). This CDR3 is 16 amino acids long. Germline CDR1 is LNHNV and CDR2 is YYDKDF (reference sequence). Trimming removed 3 bases at V and 3 bases at J, with 18 bases between. CDR3 bases: TGTGCCACCAGCAGCCCCGTTCCGGACAGAGACTACGAGCAGTACTTC. It is translated as CATSSPVPDRDYEQYF.

This chain joins TRBV6-5 and TRBJ1-1; TRBD1 matches 9 bases. The ends lost 3 bases at V and 5 bases at J; junction bases unmatched: 7. Germline loops: CDR1 MNHEY, CDR2 SVGAGI. The CDR3 totals 15 residues. The CDR3 bases are TGTGCCAGCAGTTATTCGATACAGGGGGCGACTGAAGCTTTCTTT. Amino acid sequence: CASSYSIQGATEAFF.

V and J are TRBV29-1 and TRBJ2-3; perhaps TRBD2 as D (5 bases). The V and J ends lost 8 bases and 0 bases respectively, with 15 bases between them. The CDR3 has 14 amino acids. Germline CDR1 reads SQVTM; CDR2 reads ANQGSEA. The DNA for the CDR3 is TGCAGCTCCCTCGGCGGGCCGAGCACAGATACGCAGTATTTT. Its translation: CSSLGGPSTDTQYF.

The genes are TRBV19 and TRBJ1-1; no reliable D call. This CDR3 has 15 residues. CDR1 is LNHDA, CDR2 SQIVND, per germline (reference sequence). V was clipped by 1 base and J by 1 base, with 10 bases between them. Here the CDR3 DNA reads TGTGCCAGTAGTATAGGGGTCGGAGGGAACACTGAAGCTTTCTTT. Protein sequence: CASSIGVGGNTEAFF.

The chain has TRBV20-1 and TRBJ2-7; 8 bases fit TRBD1. Germline assignment: CDR1 DFQATT and CDR2 SNEGSKA (reference sequence). V lost 5 bases to trimming and J lost 6 bases; unmatched junction nucleotides: 3. This CDR3 contains 11 residues. The CDR3 DNA follows: TGCAGTGCTGGACAGGGTTCCGAGCAGTACTTC. Translation: CSAGQGSEQYF.

This clone appeared a single time. CDR3 sequence (DNA): TGTGCCAGCAGCTTAGGTCCTGTCTCCTACGAGCAGTACTTC. Its protein product is CASSLGPVSYEQYF. The chain combines TRBV7-2 with TRBJ2-7; unclear D gene. The CDR3 extends over 14 amino acids. The V gene lost 1 base and the J gene lost 0 bases, with 7 bases spanning the gap. Germline lookup yields CDR1 SGHTA and CDR2 FQGNSA.

CDR3 nucleotides: TGTGCCAGCAGTGTTTCAGGGAGGGTAGCTTTCTTT. Protein product: CASSVSGRVAFF. The chain recombines TRBV2 with TRBJ1-1; maybe TRBD1 (5 bases). Between the trimmed V and J ends, which lost 4 bases and 10 bases, there was a span of 13 bases. CDR1 and CDR2 from the germline V gene are SNHLY and FYNNEI. The length of the CDR3 is 12 residues. Drawing the rest from reference TRBV2 and TRBJ1-1, the complete variable domain is EPEVTQTPSHQVTQMGQEVILRCVPISNHLYFYWYRQILGQKVEFLVSFYNNEISEKSEIFDDQFSVERPDGSNFTLKIRSTKLEDSAMYFCASSVSGRVAFFGQGTRLTVV.

This chain joins TRBV6-5 and TRBJ2-2; 10 bases match TRBD2. The CDR3 is 14 amino acids. Germline CDR1 MNHEY, CDR2 SVGAGI. V gave up 7 bases and J gave up 6 bases; unmatched junction bases: 5. CDR3 in amino acids: CASTIAGGAGELFF. The CDR3 DNA follows: TGTGCCAGCACCATAGCGGGGGGAGCCGGGGAGCTGTTTTTT.